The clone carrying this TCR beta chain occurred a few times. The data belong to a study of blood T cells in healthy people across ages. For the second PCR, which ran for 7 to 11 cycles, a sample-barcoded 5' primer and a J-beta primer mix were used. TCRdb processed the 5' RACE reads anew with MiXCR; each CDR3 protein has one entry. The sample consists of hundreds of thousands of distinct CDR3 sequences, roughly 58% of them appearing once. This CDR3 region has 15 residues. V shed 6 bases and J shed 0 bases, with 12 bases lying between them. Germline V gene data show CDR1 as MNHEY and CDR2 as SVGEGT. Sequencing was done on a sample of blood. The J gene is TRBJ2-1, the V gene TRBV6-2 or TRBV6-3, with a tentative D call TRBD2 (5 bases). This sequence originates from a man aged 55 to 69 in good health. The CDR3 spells CASRLLGSSYNEQFF. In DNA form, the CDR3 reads TGTGCCAGCAGGCTGTTGGGGAGCTCCTACAATGAGCAGTTCTTC.